Only a few counts were recorded for the clone carrying this TCR gamma chain. Antigen unknown. The data belong to a study of Vδ1+ human thymocytes. Trimming took 4 bases from V and 3 from J; bases not matched to a gene: 18. The CDR3 is 17 amino acids. Germline values: CDR1 EGSTGY, CDR2 YDSYTSSV. General study findings and limits: Bulk repertoire data may be misinterpreted because of unexpected Vdelta2 sequences. Despite high sort purity, around 19% of thymic T cell receptor delta sequences were Vdelta2. Thymic TRG and TRD repertoires appeared highly polyclonal.

RNA was extracted from the cells and then reverse transcribed. Multiplex PCR used pooled V-gene forward primers and a constant-region reverse primer to amplify CDR3s. TCRdb used CATT to re-call clones from the multiplex PCR reads. The sample includes about 23,000 gamma-chain clones, roughly 13% of them seen just once. The sorted cells were CD3+ Vdelta1+ Vdelta2- thymocytes from alphabeta-depleted thymus. Sorted Vdelta1+ thymocytes were 98% to 99.6% pure. The sample comprised Vdelta1+ gamma-delta thymocytes from the thymus. Subset reported: FACS-sorted CD3+ TCRalphabeta- TCRVdelta1+ TCRVdelta2- thymocytes. The rearrangement uses TRGV4 and TRGJ1 or TRGJ2. This clonotype was sampled from a child under two years old who had congenital heart surgery. Here the CDR3 reads CATWDQIPNLFYYKKLF. CDR3 DNA: TGTGCCACCTGGGACCAAATCCCAAACCTTTTTTATTATAAGAAACTCTTT.